This T cell receptor (beta chain) was identified during a study of blood T cell repertoires in COVID-19. In the study overall: Samples taken during acute and convalescent COVID-19 were collected in the United States, Italy and Spain.

Per the germline V gene, CDR1 is DFQATT and CDR2 is SNEGSKA (reference sequence). This CDR3 comprises 11 residues. J gave up 4 bases and V 5 bases, and 0 bases lay outside the gene matches. Per the original data handling: It was from reference gene primer amplification that nucleated cell counts were estimated. Clones were sequenced by immunoSEQ multiplex PCR, and TCRdb holds only the in-frame ones, with some missing. V, J and clone size were drawn from that table, and D and trimming were deduced from the DNA. The data show about 58,000 clones, 75% to 90% seen once. V and J are TRBV20-1 and TRBJ1-1; 8 bases are shared with TRBD1. The source material was peripheral blood. The clonotype comes from a woman aged 60-75 years with active COVID-19. The CDR3 DNA reads as TGCAGTGCTGACAGGGGCACTGAAGCTTTCTTT. Translated, it gives CSADRGTEAFF.